One T cell receptor (beta chain) is described in this entry. It is likely a read error, because the conserved phenylalanine at the end of the CDR3 is missing. Unique molecular identifiers tagged the TCRbeta library. TCRdb re-derived calls from the PCR reads in MiXCR, one entry per CDR3 protein. The sample consists of 200,000 to 300,000 distinct CDR3 sequences, around 13% of them appearing once. This entry comes from a study of T-cell reconstitution after alpha-beta-depleted transplantation in children. Material: PBMCs from the stem cell graft donor, obtained from the stem cell graft. This receptor was taken from a human donor who donated a stem cell graft to a child with acute lymphoblastic leukemia.

CDR3: CASSLRAAGNSYEQYL. CDR3 in DNA: TGTGCCAGCAGCCTCCGGGCAGCGGGTAACTCCTACGAGCAGTACTTG. This sequence joins TRBV7-9 and TRBJ2-7, with a possible D match to TRBD2 (6 bases). The CDR3 runs 16 residues. Germline CDR1 is SEHNR and CDR2 is FQNEAQ (reference sequence). V was cut by 5 bases and J by 0 bases, with 17 bases left in between.